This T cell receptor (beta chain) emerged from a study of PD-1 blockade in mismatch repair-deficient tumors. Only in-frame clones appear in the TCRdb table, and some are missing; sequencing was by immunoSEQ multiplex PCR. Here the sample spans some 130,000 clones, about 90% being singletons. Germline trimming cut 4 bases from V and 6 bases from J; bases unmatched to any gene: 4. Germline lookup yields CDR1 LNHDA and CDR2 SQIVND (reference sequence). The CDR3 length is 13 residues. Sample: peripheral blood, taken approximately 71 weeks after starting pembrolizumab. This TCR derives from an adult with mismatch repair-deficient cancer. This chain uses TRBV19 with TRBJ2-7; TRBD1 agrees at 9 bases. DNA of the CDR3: TGTGCCAGTAGTAGAGGACAGGGGAGCGAGCAGTACTTC. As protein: CASSRGQGSEQYF.